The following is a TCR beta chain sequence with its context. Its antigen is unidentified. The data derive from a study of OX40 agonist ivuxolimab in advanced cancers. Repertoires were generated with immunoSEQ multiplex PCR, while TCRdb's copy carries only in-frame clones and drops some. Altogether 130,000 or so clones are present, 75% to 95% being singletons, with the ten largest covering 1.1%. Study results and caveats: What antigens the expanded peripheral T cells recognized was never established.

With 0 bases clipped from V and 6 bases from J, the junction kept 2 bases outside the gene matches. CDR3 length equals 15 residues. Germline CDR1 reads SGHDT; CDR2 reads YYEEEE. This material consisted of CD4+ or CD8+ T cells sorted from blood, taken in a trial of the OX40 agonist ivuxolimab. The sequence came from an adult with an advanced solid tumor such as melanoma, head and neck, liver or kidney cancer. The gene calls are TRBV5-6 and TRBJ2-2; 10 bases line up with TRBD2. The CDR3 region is CASSLALAGPGELFF. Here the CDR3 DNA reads TGTGCCAGCAGCTTGGCACTAGCGGGACCCGGGGAGCTGTTTTTT. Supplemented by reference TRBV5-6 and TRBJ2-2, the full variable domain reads DAGVTQSPTHLIKTRGQQVTLRCSPKSGHDTVSWYQQALGQGPQFIFQYYEEEERQRGNFPDRFSGHQFPNYSSELNVNALLLGDSALYLCASSLALAGPGELFFGEGSRLTVL.